The 26 T cell receptor beta chains below were found in one sample sequenced in a study of blood T cell repertoires in COVID-19. TCRdb keeps only in-frame clones here, not all; method: immunoSEQ multiplex PCR. The sample shows about 260,000 clones, 75% to 90% of them seen only once. Sequencing used peripheral blood. These TCRs come from a woman in her 70s with COVID-19, enrolled during active disease.

The V call is TRBV21-1, the J call TRBJ1-1. TRBV21-1 is a pseudogene locus. The CDR3 extends over 15 amino acids. CDR3 region: CASPGGRNMNTEAFF. CDR3 nucleotide sequence: TGTGCCAGCCCTGGAGGGAGGAACATGAACACTGAAGCTTTCTTT.

The rearrangement joins TRBV30 to TRBJ1-6; no clear D gene. The germline V gene encodes CDR1 GTSNPN and CDR2 SVGIG (reference sequence). Trimming cost V 3 bases and J 7 bases, with 13 bases left between them. This CDR3 is built from 14 residues. CDR3 DNA sequence: TGTGCCTGGAGAGACCTAGCGGGGAATTCACCCCTCCACTTT. This translates into CAWRDLAGNSPLHF.

This clone was picked up one time. The chain has TRBV4-1 and TRBJ2-7, with 7 bases lining up with TRBD1. V shed 2 bases, J shed 6 bases, and the junction held 1 base outside the gene matches. Germline CDR1 and CDR2: MGHRA and YSYEKL. The CDR3 covers 12 residues. The CDR3 loop reads CASSQTGAEQYF. As DNA, the CDR3 is TGCGCCAGCAGCCAAACAGGGGCCGAGCAGTACTTC.

V and J are TRBV28 and TRBJ2-3; 7 bases match TRBD2. Germline CDR1 reads MDHEN; CDR2 reads SYDVKM. The trim removed 7 bases at V and 1 base at J, leaving 8 bases unmatched. This CDR3 comprises 15 residues. DNA for the CDR3: TGTGCCAGCACGGGCGGGGGAGCTGGCACAGATACGCAGTATTTT. Its translation: CASTGGGAGTDTQYF. The full variable domain, completed using reference TRBV28 and TRBJ2-3, is DVKVTQSSRYLVKRTGEKVFLECVQDMDHENMFWYRQDPGLGLRLIYFSYDVKMKEKGDIPEGYSVSREKKERFSLILESASTNQTSMYLCASTGGGAGTDTQYFGPGTRLTVL.

The chain joins TRBV19 to TRBJ2-1, with a weak D call TRBD1 (6 bases). Germline V gene sequence: CDR1 LNHDA, CDR2 SQIVND (reference sequence). The CDR3 runs 11 residues. The V end was cut by 6 bases, the J end by 15 bases, with 15 bases between. CDR3 residues: CASRITGSMFF. In nucleotides, the CDR3 is TGTGCCAGTAGGATAACAGGGAGTATGTTCTTC.

This clone was seen once. The chain carries TRBV19 and TRBJ2-5, with 8 bases fitting TRBD2. The CDR3 extends over 14 amino acids. CDR1 is LNHDA and CDR2 is SQIVND in the germline V gene (reference sequence). The V segment lost 4 bases and the J segment 3 bases; nucleotides outside the gene matches: 4. The DNA of the CDR3 is TGTGCCAGTAGTACAAGCGGGGGCGAAGAGACCCAGTACTTC. Protein product: CASSTSGGEETQYF. Full variable domain (outside the CDR3, taken from reference TRBV19 and TRBJ2-5): DGGITQSPKYLFRKEGQNVTLSCEQNLNHDAMYWYRQDPGQGLRLIYYSQIVNDFQKGDIAEGYSVSREKKESFPLTVTSAQKNPTAFYLCASSTSGGEETQYFGPGTRLLVL.

This chain connects TRBV3-1 (or the pseudogene TRBV3-2) to TRBJ1-2; no reliable D call. In germline, CDR1 is LGHDT, CDR2 YNNKEL (reference sequence). The CDR3 runs 15 residues. V dropped 0 bases and J dropped 8 bases, with 16 bases sitting between them. CDR3 DNA: TGTGCCAGCAGCCAAGATATGGCGGCCTTATGGGGCTACACCTTC. This gives the protein CASSQDMAALWGYTF.

The CDR3 sequence is CASSPPAGYGYTF. The CDR3 DNA reads as TGTGCCAGCAGTCCGCCAGCAGGCTATGGCTACACCTTC. This chain connects TRBV27 to TRBJ1-2; D unclear. Trimming removed 5 bases at V and 4 bases at J, with 11 bases between. The CDR3 is 13 amino acids. Germline V gene lookup returns CDR1 MNHEY and CDR2 SMNVEV (reference sequence).

The chain links TRBV3-1 (or the pseudogene TRBV3-2) to TRBJ1-6; 10 bases align to TRBD1. Per germline, CDR1 LGHDT and CDR2 YNNKEL (reference sequence). The CDR3 sequence is 15 residues long. J lost 9 bases, V lost 4 bases, and 6 bases had no gene match. In DNA form, the CDR3 reads TGTGCCAGCAGCCGCCGGGGGGACAGGGGTTCACCCCTCCACTTT. Its translation is CASSRRGDRGSPLHF.

Only one count was recorded for this clone. This sequence joins TRBV24-1 and TRBJ2-7; the match to TRBD2 covers 8 bases. V trimming: 2 bases; J trimming: 3 bases; junction bases outside the gene matches: 8. There are 16 residues in the CDR3. Germline V gene lookup returns CDR1 KGHDR and CDR2 SFDVKD. This chain's CDR3 is CATSDSVSGSVYEQYF. Written as DNA, the CDR3 is TGTGCCACCAGTGATTCCGTCAGCGGGAGTGTCTACGAGCAGTACTTC.

This CDR3 is CSERSGRGRGYTF. The CDR3 DNA reads as TGCAGCGAGCGATCTGGCAGGGGGCGAGGCTACACCTTC. This rearrangement joins TRBV29-1 to TRBJ1-2; 8 bases fit TRBD1. The germline V gene has CDR1 SQVTM and CDR2 ANQGSEA. The CDR3 sequence is 13 residues long. Germline trimming cut 7 bases from V and 8 bases from J; bases unmatched to any gene: 12.

The chain carries TRBV2 and TRBJ1-6; D not certain. The ends were cut back, 6 bases at V and 5 bases at J, with 8 bases in the middle. Germline V gives CDR1 SNHLY, CDR2 FYNNEI. The CDR3 has 13 residues. The CDR3 DNA sequence: TGTGCCAGCAGGGAGGGCCATAATTCACCCCTCCACTTT. Translation gives CASREGHNSPLHF.

The J gene is TRBJ1-3, the V gene TRBV28, with 8 bases that match TRBD1. V dropped 2 bases and J dropped 4; count of bases not matched to a gene: 10. The CDR3 consists of 17 residues. Germline values: CDR1 MDHEN, CDR2 SYDVKM. In DNA, the CDR3 is TGTGCCAGCAGTTTACCCCCGACCAGGGGGCCCGGAAACACCATATATTTT. Residues: CASSLPPTRGPGNTIYF.

The chain recombines TRBV19 with TRBJ2-5, with D perhaps matching TRBD1 (6 bases). Germline V gives CDR1 LNHDA, CDR2 SQIVND (reference sequence). V shed 6 bases and J shed 0 bases, with 14 bases lying between them. The CDR3 consists of 15 residues. CDR3 protein: CASRDRYGNQETQYF. The CDR3 DNA sequence: TGTGCCAGTAGGGACAGATATGGTAACCAAGAGACCCAGTACTTC.

This CDR3 reads CASSWLGASSYEQYF. CDR3 sequence (DNA): TGTGCCAGCAGTTGGTTGGGGGCCTCTTCCTACGAGCAGTACTTC. The chain recombines TRBV27 with TRBJ2-7; D is possibly TRBD1 (6 bases). Looked up from germline, CDR1 is MNHEY and CDR2 is SMNVEV (reference sequence). The V gene lost 4 bases and the J gene lost 1 base, with 14 bases spanning the gap. The CDR3 covers 15 residues.

The V gene is TRBV7-2, the J gene TRBJ1-5, with D perhaps matching TRBD1 (5 bases). The germline V gene has CDR1 SGHTA and CDR2 FQGNSA. Trimming removed 1 base at V and 4 bases at J, with 11 bases between. This CDR3 contains 15 residues. CDR3 nucleotide sequence: TGTGCCAGCAGCTTAGTAACGGGGGTTAATCAGCCCCAGCATTTT. The encoded protein is CASSLVTGVNQPQHF.

The chain uses TRBV11-2 and TRBJ2-7; D gene ambiguous. Trimming removed 0 bases from V and 3 bases from J, with 9 bases in between. The CDR3 has 14 residues. Germline V gene lookup returns CDR1 SGHAT and CDR2 FQNNGV. CDR3 amino acids: CASSLDWLGYEQYF. CDR3 DNA sequence: TGTGCCAGCAGCTTAGATTGGCTAGGCTACGAGCAGTACTTC.

The chain links TRBV4-1 to TRBJ2-7, with 7 bases fitting TRBD1. The germline gives CDR1 MGHRA, CDR2 YSYEKL. This CDR3 has 16 amino acids. V shed 0 bases and J 4 bases; nucleotides not matched to a gene: 9. CDR3 DNA sequence: TGCGCCAGCAGCCAAGAAACCGGGACAGAACTTTACGAGCAGTACTTC. It codes for CASSQETGTELYEQYF.

The genes are TRBV30 and TRBJ1-5; TRBD1 aligns across 8 bases. Germline trimming cut 2 bases from V and 6 bases from J; bases unmatched to any gene: 3. This CDR3 region has 13 residues. Germline V gene sequence: CDR1 GTSNPN, CDR2 SVGIG (reference sequence). The CDR3, as DNA: TGTGCCTGGAGTACCGACAGGGGTCAGCCCCAGCATTTT. Protein product: CAWSTDRGQPQHF.

This clone has only one observation. The V call is TRBV30, the J call TRBJ2-4; 9 bases match TRBD1. With 5 bases clipped from V and 4 bases from J, the junction kept 12 bases outside the gene matches. The CDR3 loop spans 16 amino acids. Germline values: CDR1 GTSNPN, CDR2 SVGIG (reference sequence). The CDR3 nucleotides are TGTGCCTGGGGGCAACTCTCCGGGACAGGGAAAAACATTCAGTACTTC. It specifies CAWGQLSGTGKNIQYF.

V usage is TRBV2 and J usage is TRBJ1-4; unclear D gene. Looked up from germline, CDR1 is SNHLY and CDR2 is FYNNEI. Trimming left V 4 bases short and J 0 bases short, with 9 bases between. The CDR3 has 15 amino acids. The CDR3: CASSGNRATNEKLFF. The CDR3 DNA follows: TGTGCCAGCAGTGGCAACAGAGCAACTAATGAAAAACTGTTTTTT. Together with reference TRBV2 and TRBJ1-4, the CDR3 gives the full variable domain: EPEVTQTPSHQVTQMGQEVILRCVPISNHLYFYWYRQILGQKVEFLVSFYNNEISEKSEIFDDQFSVERPDGSNFTLKIRSTKLEDSAMYFCASSGNRATNEKLFFGSGTQLSVL.

The chain has TRBV18 and TRBJ2-2, with 8 bases matching TRBD1. The CDR3 sequence is 17 residues long. Trimming took 1 base from V and 1 from J; bases not matched to a gene: 5. Germline values: CDR1 KGHSH, CDR2 LQKENI. CDR3 DNA sequence: TGTGCCAGCTCACCACAGCCGGGACAGGAGAACACCGGGGAGCTGTTTTTT. Encoded protein: CASSPQPGQENTGELFF.

The chain links TRBV9 to TRBJ2-1; 9 bases match TRBD2. CDR1 and CDR2 (germline): SGDLS, YYNGEE. The CDR3 is made up of 16 amino acids. The V and J ends lost 4 bases and 7 bases, in that order; junction bases with no gene match: 12. In DNA form, the CDR3 reads TGTGCCAGCAGCCCCAGATCCTTTAGCGGGAGTAATGAGCAGTTCTTC. Translating gives CASSPRSFSGSNEQFF.

The chain links TRBV5-5 to TRBJ1-4; a possible D gene is TRBD1 (5 bases). CDR1 SGHKS and CDR2 YYEKEE come from the germline V gene (reference sequence). Trimming took off 4 bases at V and 5 bases at J, with 12 bases between the two ends. The CDR3 has 14 amino acids. CDR3 residues: CASSLLDINEKLFF. CDR3 coding DNA: TGTGCCAGCAGCCTTCTGGACATAAATGAAAAACTGTTTTTT.

This chain uses TRBV30 with TRBJ1-3, with D maybe TRBD1 (5 bases). This CDR3 has 13 residues. V was trimmed by 4 bases and J by 3 bases, leaving 10 bases between them. CDR1 is GTSNPN and CDR2 is SVGIG in the germline V gene (reference sequence). CDR3 DNA sequence: TGTGCCTGGAACGGGGGGGTTGGAAACACCATATATTTT. As protein: CAWNGGVGNTIYF.

The V call is TRBV6-5, the J call TRBJ2-3; a weak D match, TRBD2 (6 bases). Germline CDR1 MNHEY, CDR2 SVGAGI. The CDR3 is made up of 15 amino acids. V lost 8 bases, J lost 0 bases, and 15 bases lay in between. In DNA form, the CDR3 reads TGTGCCAGCTCATCATGGGGGACTAGCACAGATACGCAGTATTTT. It yields the protein CASSSWGTSTDTQYF.